This TCR beta chain was sequenced for a study of T cells after yellow fever vaccination. Study-wide background: Libraries from low-cell-number fractions were prepared with the SMART-Seq v4 Ultra Low Input RNA kit. Findings and caveats of the study: Booster sampling recovered most clones from primary vaccination (96% CD4, roughly 90% CD8). Weaker overall was a secondary response that nonetheless peaked faster, on day 5 versus 15.

Template switching by 5'RACE produced TCR cDNA, adding a universal primer site and UMIs. TCRdb independently ran MiXCR on the 5' RACE reads; one entry per CDR3 protein. The data hold 300,000 or so distinct CDR3 sequences, with around 6.8% observed a single time. In regard to this clonotype: Its matching antigen is unknown.

The ends were cut back, 2 bases at V and 3 bases at J, with 14 bases in the middle. CDR3 size: 16 residues. From germline, CDR1 is LGHDT and CDR2 YNNKEL (reference sequence). This clonotype was sampled from a man between 18 and 29 years old who received the YFV17D yellow fever vaccine. Sample: PBMCs, taken 45 days after the first yellow fever vaccination. The chain uses TRBV3-1 and TRBJ1-5; D is undetermined. The CDR3 is CASSQSPGRTNQPQHF. The CDR3 DNA reads TGTGCCAGCAGCCAATCTCCCGGACGGACCAATCAGCCCCAGCATTTT.